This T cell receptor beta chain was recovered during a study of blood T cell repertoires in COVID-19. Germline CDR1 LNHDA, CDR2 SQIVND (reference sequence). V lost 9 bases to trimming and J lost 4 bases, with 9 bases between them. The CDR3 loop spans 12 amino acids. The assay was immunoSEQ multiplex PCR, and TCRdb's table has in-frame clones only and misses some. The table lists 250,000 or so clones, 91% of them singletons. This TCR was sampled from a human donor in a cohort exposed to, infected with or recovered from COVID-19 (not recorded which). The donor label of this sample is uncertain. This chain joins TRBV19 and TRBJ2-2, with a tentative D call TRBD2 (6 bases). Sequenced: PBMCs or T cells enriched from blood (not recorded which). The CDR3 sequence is CARLATTGELFF. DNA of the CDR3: TGTGCCAGACTAGCTACCACCGGGGAGCTGTTTTTT.